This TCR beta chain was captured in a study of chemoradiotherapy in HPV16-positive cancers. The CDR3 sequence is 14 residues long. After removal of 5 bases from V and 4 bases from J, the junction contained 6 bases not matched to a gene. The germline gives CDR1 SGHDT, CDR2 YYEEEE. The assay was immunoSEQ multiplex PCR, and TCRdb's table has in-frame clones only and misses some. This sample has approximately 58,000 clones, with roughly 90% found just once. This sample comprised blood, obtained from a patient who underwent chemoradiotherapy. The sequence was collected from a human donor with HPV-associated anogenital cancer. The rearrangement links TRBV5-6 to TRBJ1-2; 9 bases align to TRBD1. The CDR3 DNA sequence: TGTGCCAGCAGGCCTACAGGGGGCGCCTATGGCTACACCTTC. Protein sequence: CASRPTGGAYGYTF.